One and the same sample provided the 6 T cell receptor beta chains below, sequenced in a study of Tregs in tolerant kidney transplant recipients. TCRdb keeps only in-frame clones here, not all; method: immunoSEQ multiplex PCR. There are more than 90,000 clones in the sample; roughly nine tenths occur only once, and roughly 0.63% lies in the top ten. Sequenced sample: CD4+ T cells from blood. These receptors originate from a human donor in good health.

The DNA for the CDR3 is TGTGCCAGCAGCTTAGCCGGGACAGGGGGCGGAAACACCATATATTTT. It yields the protein CASSLAGTGGGNTIYF. This sequence joins TRBV7-6 and TRBJ1-3; 12 bases are a match to TRBD1. Germline V CDR1 and CDR2: SGHVS, FNYEAQ. CDR3 size: 16 residues. V gave up 0 bases and J gave up 4 bases; unmatched junction bases: 1.

This clone appeared a single time. V is TRBV11-2 and J is TRBJ2-2, with D perhaps TRBD1 (6 bases). The CDR3 spans 15 residues. From germline, CDR1 is SGHAT and CDR2 FQNNGV. Trimming removed 1 base from V and 3 bases from J, with 9 bases in between. CDR3 in DNA: TGTGCCAGCAGCTTAGTAGGGGGAGACACCGGGGAGCTGTTTTTT. Its protein is CASSLVGGDTGELFF.

This clone was observed once. The chain joins TRBV29-1 to TRBJ1-1, with TRBD1 identical over 7 bases. From germline, CDR1 is SQVTM and CDR2 ANQGSEA. The ends lost 4 bases at V and 2 bases at J; junction bases unmatched: 10. The length of the CDR3 is 15 residues. The CDR3 spells CSVGETGWRNTEAFF. CDR3 nucleotides: TGCAGCGTTGGGGAGACAGGGTGGAGAAACACTGAAGCTTTCTTT. The variable domain in full, with the rest retrieved from reference TRBV29-1 and TRBJ1-1, is SAVISQKPSRDICQRGTSLTIQCQVDSQVTMMFWYRQQPGQSLTLIATANQGSEATYESGFVIDKFPISRPNLTFSTLTVSNMSPEDSSIYLCSVGETGWRNTEAFFGQGTRLTVV.

This clone was found many times. The chain is built from TRBV9 and TRBJ1-2; D is undetermined. From germline, CDR1 is SGDLS and CDR2 YYNGEE. Trimming stripped 2 bases from V and 6 bases from J, with 11 bases between. The CDR3 covers 13 residues. CDR3 loop: CASSVRYGDGYTF. The CDR3 DNA sequence: TGTGCCAGCAGCGTTAGGTACGGTGATGGCTACACCTTC. The full variable domain, its missing parts supplied by reference TRBV9 and TRBJ1-2, is DSGVTQTPKHLITATGQRVTLRCSPRSGDLSVYWYQQSLDQGLQFLIQYYNGEERAKGNILERFSAQQFPDLHSELNLSSLELGDSALYFCASSVRYGDGYTFGSGTRLTVV.

The J gene is TRBJ2-3, the V gene TRBV5-6, with TRBD2 matching over 9 bases. This CDR3 has 16 amino acids. The trim removed 0 bases at V and 3 bases at J, leaving 5 bases unmatched. Germline V gene sequence: CDR1 SGHDT, CDR2 YYEEEE. CDR3 loop: CASSLDSGSGTDTQYF. CDR3 coding DNA: TGTGCCAGCAGCTTGGATAGCGGGAGTGGGACAGATACGCAGTATTTT.

V is TRBV19 and J is TRBJ1-4; 8 nucleotides agree with TRBD1. J lost 6 bases, V lost 1 base, and 10 bases had no gene match. The CDR3 has 17 residues. Germline CDR1 is LNHDA and CDR2 is SQIVND (reference sequence). DNA of the CDR3: TGTGCCAGTAGTATAGCCAGGGCCGGACAGGGCTATGAAAAACTGTTTTTT. This codes for CASSIARAGQGYEKLFF. Full variable domain (rest looked up from reference TRBV19 and TRBJ1-4): DGGITQSPKYLFRKEGQNVTLSCEQNLNHDAMYWYRQDPGQGLRLIYYSQIVNDFQKGDIAEGYSVSREKKESFPLTVTSAQKNPTAFYLCASSIARAGQGYEKLFFGSGTQLSVL.